Listed below are T cell receptor beta chains from one sample, sequenced in a study of graft-versus-host responses after intestinal transplantation. The antigens for these receptors are not known. Libraries were prepared by immunoSEQ multiplex PCR; TCRdb keeps only in-frame clonotypes and omits some of them. The table includes around 88,000 clones, under 95% detected once. Sequenced here: unstimulated CD8+ T cells sorted from spleen or lymph node cells, sampled before transplant. The receptors come from a human donor who was the organ donor for an intestinal transplant. The CDR3 runs from the conserved cysteine through the conserved F or W. Fields, in order: J gene, V gene, D gene, clone size, CDR3 DNA, CDR3 protein. D genes are given only for firm matches. Some rows have no size entry. The others give once, few or many, or a class for an expanded clone.

j_call: TRBJ2-3
v_call: TRBV5-1
d_call: TRBD1
clone_size: once
cdr3_nt: TGCGCCAGCAGCGAAACAGGGGTTACCACAGATACGCAGTATTTT
cdr3_aa: CASSETGVTTDTQYF

j_call: TRBJ2-7
v_call: TRBV2
d_call: .
clone_size: .
cdr3_nt: TGTGCCAGCAACGGGGGCGGCCACGAGCAGTACTTC
cdr3_aa: CASNGGGHEQYF

j_call: TRBJ1-1
v_call: TRBV11-3
d_call: .
clone_size: .
cdr3_nt: TGTGCCAGCAGCCCCCCAGGGGCCGAGAACACTGAAGCTTTCTTT
cdr3_aa: CASSPPGAENTEAFF

j_call: TRBJ2-3
v_call: TRBV4-2
d_call: TRBD2
clone_size: .
cdr3_nt: TGTGCCAGCAGCCAAGAGTGGAGCGGGAACGCAGATACGCAGTATTTT
cdr3_aa: CASSQEWSGNADTQYF

j_call: TRBJ1-5
v_call: TRBV19
d_call: .
clone_size: .
cdr3_nt: TGTGCCAGTTTAAGATGGGGTGGTTGGCAGCCCCAGCATTTT
cdr3_aa: CASLRWGGWQPQHF

j_call: TRBJ2-7
v_call: TRBV11-1
d_call: .
clone_size: .
cdr3_nt: TGTGCCAGCAGCTTCTCAGGGTCTCCCAACGCCTACGAGCAGTACTTC
cdr3_aa: CASSFSGSPNAYEQYF

j_call: TRBJ2-1
v_call: TRBV20-1
d_call: .
clone_size: .
cdr3_nt: TGCAGCTTAGGGGCTTTCAATGAGCAGTTCTTC
cdr3_aa: CSLGAFNEQFF

j_call: TRBJ2-1
v_call: TRBV11-3
d_call: TRBD2
clone_size: .
cdr3_nt: TGTGCCAGCAGCTTCTGGGGGAGGGCCGGAGGTGAGCAGTTCTTC
cdr3_aa: CASSFWGRAGGEQFF

j_call: TRBJ2-1
v_call: TRBV29-1
d_call: TRBD1
clone_size: few
cdr3_nt: TGCAGCGCTTACCCGGGACAGAACTCCTACAATGAGCAGTTCTTC
cdr3_aa: CSAYPGQNSYNEQFF

j_call: TRBJ2-1
v_call: TRBV6-6
d_call: .
clone_size: .
cdr3_nt: TGTGCCAGCAACCCCACGGGCAGCAATGAGCAGTTCTTC
cdr3_aa: CASNPTGSNEQFF

j_call: TRBJ1-4
v_call: TRBV12-5
d_call: TRBD1
clone_size: .
cdr3_nt: TGTGCTAGTGCCATGGGACAGGCCAATGAAAAACTGTTTTTT
cdr3_aa: CASAMGQANEKLFF

j_call: TRBJ1-5
v_call: TRBV11-2
d_call: .
clone_size: once
cdr3_nt: TGTGCCAGCAGCACACAGAATCAGCCCCAGCATTTT
cdr3_aa: CASSTQNQPQHF

j_call: TRBJ2-3
v_call: TRBV7-3
d_call: .
clone_size: .
cdr3_nt: TGTGCCAGCAGCCCCGGACTTCTCAGCACAGATACGCAGTATTTT
cdr3_aa: CASSPGLLSTDTQYF

j_call: TRBJ2-4
v_call: TRBV6-5
d_call: .
clone_size: .
cdr3_nt: TGTGCCAGCAGTGAACGGGGGGCCAAAAACATTCAGTACTTC
cdr3_aa: CASSERGAKNIQYF

j_call: TRBJ2-2
v_call: TRBV4-1
d_call: TRBD1
clone_size: .
cdr3_nt: TGCGCCAGCAGCCAATTCGGGACAGGGGTAAACACCGGGGAGCTGTTTTTT
cdr3_aa: CASSQFGTGVNTGELFF

j_call: TRBJ1-2
v_call: TRBV4-1
d_call: .
clone_size: .
cdr3_nt: TGCGCCAGCAGCCAAGTTTCGGGGAACTATGGCTACACCTTC
cdr3_aa: CASSQVSGNYGYTF

j_call: TRBJ2-1
v_call: TRBV6-5
d_call: .
clone_size: .
cdr3_nt: TGTGCCAGCAGTTTATCGGACCGCGGGGAGCAGTTCTTC
cdr3_aa: CASSLSDRGEQFF

j_call: TRBJ1-2
v_call: TRBV7-9
d_call: TRBD1
clone_size: .
cdr3_nt: TGTGCCAGCAGCACAGTAGGACAGGAGATCTATGGCTACACCTTC
cdr3_aa: CASSTVGQEIYGYTF

j_call: TRBJ1-2
v_call: TRBV5-1
d_call: .
clone_size: .
cdr3_nt: TGCGCCAGCAGGTCGGACAGCGATTACTATGGCTACACCTTC
cdr3_aa: CASRSDSDYYGYTF

j_call: TRBJ1-1
v_call: TRBV11-2
d_call: .
clone_size: .
cdr3_nt: TGTGCCAGCAGCGGCGGGTCGAACACTGAAGCTTTCTTT
cdr3_aa: CASSGGSNTEAFF

j_call: TRBJ2-7
v_call: TRBV27
d_call: .
clone_size: .
cdr3_nt: TGTGCCAGCAGTTTATCGGTTTCCTACGAGCAGTACTTC
cdr3_aa: CASSLSVSYEQYF